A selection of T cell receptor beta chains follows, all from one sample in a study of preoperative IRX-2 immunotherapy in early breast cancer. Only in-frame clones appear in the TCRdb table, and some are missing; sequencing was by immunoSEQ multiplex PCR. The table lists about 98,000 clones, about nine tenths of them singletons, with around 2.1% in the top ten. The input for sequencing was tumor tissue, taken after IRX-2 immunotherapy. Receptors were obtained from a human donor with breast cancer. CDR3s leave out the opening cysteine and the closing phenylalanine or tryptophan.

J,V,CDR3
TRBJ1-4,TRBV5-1,ASSYTETNEKLF
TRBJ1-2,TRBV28,ASRAYPVGYT
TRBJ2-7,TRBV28,ASSSPDGAGVFREQY
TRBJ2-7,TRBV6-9,ASSYAKSEGWRDEQY
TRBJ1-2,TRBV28,ASSSQGLGYT
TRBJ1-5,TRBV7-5,ASSYGRLNQPQH
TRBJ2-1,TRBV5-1,ASSWTGPLDNEQF
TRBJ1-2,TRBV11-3,ASSSRGKNYGYT
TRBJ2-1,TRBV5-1,ASSFGLGGSYNEQF
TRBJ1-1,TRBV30,AWKESPANTEAF
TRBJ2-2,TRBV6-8,ASSRTGDGELF
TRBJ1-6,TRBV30,ALNRAERSPLH
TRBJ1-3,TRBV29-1,SVARGGNTIY
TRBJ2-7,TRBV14,ASSQDMGGRDEQY
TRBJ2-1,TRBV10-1,ASSAGVNEQF
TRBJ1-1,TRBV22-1,ASSSPGKGHTEAF
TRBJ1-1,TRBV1,ASSSDRGGTEAF
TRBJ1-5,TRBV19,ASSIVIGNQPQH
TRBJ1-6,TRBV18,ASSPSGRVDSPLH
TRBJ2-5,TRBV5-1,ASKSGTGQETQY
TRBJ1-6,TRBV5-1,ASSLAILTDSPLH
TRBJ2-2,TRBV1,ASSQDIAGGYTGELF